The clone carrying this T cell receptor beta chain was observed a handful of times. The antigen is unknown. This sample stems from a study of post-analysis software for immune sequencing data. The TCR beta cDNA libraries carried unique molecular identifiers. From the PCR reads, TCRdb called clonotypes with MiXCR, one entry per CDR3 protein. The top ten hold 0.55% to 0.65% of the sample, which has some 690,000 distinct CDR3 sequences, about 27% seen once. From germline, CDR1 is MGHRA and CDR2 YSYEKL. This CDR3 is 14 amino acids long. The ends were cut back, 4 bases at V and 0 bases at J, with 9 bases in the middle. Overall study results and limits: Compared with controls, patients had more of about five TRBV segments, including TRBV5-6, TRBV5-1 and TRBV20-1.

The receptor comes from a girl between 5 and 17 years old with multiple sclerosis. This chain joins TRBV4-1 and TRBJ1-2; D is uncertain. Sequencing was carried out using blood. Here the CDR3 reads CASSRDPTNYGYTF. The CDR3 DNA reads TGCGCCAGCAGCCGCGATCCAACTAACTATGGCTACACCTTC.